The source of this T cell receptor beta chain is a study of T cell changes during pregnancy in multiple sclerosis (dated by TCRdb to about 2019). With respect to the entire study: The study examined how the T cell repertoire changed over the course of pregnancy in women with multiple sclerosis.

Receptor libraries were prepared by the immunoSEQ multiplex PCR assay. Drawn from immuneACCESS, this table holds only the in-frame rearrangements with V and J called that TCRdb kept. Clones are partly lost; checked studies trace under half to an unresolved V gene and leave the rest unexplained. Within this sample are 39,000 or so clones, with 90% of them counted one time only. More than 8.5% of the sample is in the top ten clones. Turning to this clone: Its recognized antigen is unknown. Base-call qualities are not available, and no considerably larger clone is one nucleotide away.

From the cysteine through the phenylalanine, the CDR3 covers 15 amino acids. Only the CDR3 part of the read is kept: 45 bases, read in frame from the first base. V has 4 bases trimmed and J has 5 bases trimmed; junction bases matching no gene number 7. CDR1 and CDR2 are read off the germline V gene (reference sequence) as SGHNT and YYREEE. This TCR was sampled from a female donor with multiple sclerosis, enrolled in a pregnancy study. The sample in question was CD8+ T cells from peripheral blood mononuclear cells, obtained in the first trimester of pregnancy. The chain employs TRBV5-4 and TRBJ2-2; the central 8 bases match TRBD2. The DNA sequence is given as TGTGCCAGCAGCGAGGGACTAGTGGGGACCGGGGAGCTGTTTTTT. Translated, this gives CASSEGLVGTGELFF.